Listed below are T cell receptor beta chains from one sample, sequenced in a study of CD8+ T cells in alopecia areata. The table came from immunoSEQ multiplex PCR; TCRdb's copy has only in-frame clones and leaves some out. Of 50,000 to 70,000 clones detected, about 44% appear once; the ten largest clones hold roughly 51%. Material for sequencing was NKG2D-low CD8+ T cells sorted from blood. The receptors were gathered from a human donor with alopecia areata. The CDR3 runs from the conserved cysteine through the conserved F or W. The order of the fields is J gene, clone size, V gene, D gene, CDR3 protein, CDR3 DNA. The D gene is left open where the match is weak. The size of a clone is reported for some rows only, either as once, few or many, or as a class for expanded clones.

j_gene: TRBJ2-7; abundance: .; v_gene: TRBV5-6; d_gene: .; CDR3aa: CASTHTASVYEQYF; CDR3nt: TGTGCCAGCACCCATACCGCGAGTGTCTACGAGCAGTACTTC
j_gene: TRBJ2-3; abundance: .; v_gene: TRBV29-1; d_gene: TRBD1; CDR3aa: CSVTGTGYGTDTQYF; CDR3nt: TGCAGCGTGACTGGGACAGGCTATGGCACAGATACGCAGTATTTT
j_gene: TRBJ1-5; abundance: .; v_gene: TRBV5-6; d_gene: TRBD1; CDR3aa: CASSWGQGARPQHF; CDR3nt: TGTGCCAGCAGCTGGGGACAGGGGGCACGGCCCCAGCATTTT
j_gene: TRBJ2-1; abundance: few; v_gene: TRBV2; d_gene: TRBD2; CDR3aa: CASPGLAGGSSYNEQFF; CDR3nt: TGTGCCAGTCCGGGACTAGCGGGAGGAAGCTCCTACAATGAGCAGTTCTTC
j_gene: TRBJ2-1; abundance: few; v_gene: TRBV7-2; d_gene: TRBD1; CDR3aa: CASSFRDRSNEQFF; CDR3nt: TGTGCCAGCAGCTTCCGGGACAGAAGTAATGAGCAGTTCTTC
j_gene: TRBJ2-7; abundance: .; v_gene: TRBV5-1; d_gene: .; CDR3aa: CASSSPSSYEQYF; CDR3nt: TGCGCCAGCAGCTCCCCGAGCTCCTACGAGCAGTACTTC
j_gene: TRBJ1-1; abundance: .; v_gene: TRBV11-2; d_gene: .; CDR3aa: CAVGGTEAFF; CDR3nt: TGTGCCGTCGGGGGTACTGAAGCTTTCTTT
j_gene: TRBJ1-2; abundance: .; v_gene: TRBV29-1; d_gene: .; CDR3aa: CSTGGRQGQGYGYTF; CDR3nt: TGCAGCACTGGTGGCAGGCAGGGACAAGGCTATGGCTACACCTTC
j_gene: TRBJ2-3; abundance: few; v_gene: TRBV29-1; d_gene: TRBD1; CDR3aa: CSVEYRGVRDTQYF; CDR3nt: TGCAGCGTTGAATACAGGGGGGTAAGAGATACGCAGTATTTT
j_gene: TRBJ2-3; abundance: .; v_gene: TRBV7-2; d_gene: TRBD2; CDR3aa: CASSATSGFTDTQYF; CDR3nt: TGTGCCAGCAGCGCTACTAGCGGGTTCACAGATACGCAGTATTTT
j_gene: TRBJ2-5; abundance: .; v_gene: TRBV28; d_gene: .; CDR3aa: CASSPSPVPQETQYF; CDR3nt: TGTGCCAGCAGCCCCAGCCCCGTACCCCAAGAGACCCAGTACTTC
j_gene: TRBJ1-2; abundance: .; v_gene: TRBV28; d_gene: TRBD1; CDR3aa: CASRDRNDYGYTF; CDR3nt: TGTGCCAGCAGGGACAGGAACGACTATGGCTACACCTTC
j_gene: TRBJ2-7; abundance: .; v_gene: TRBV29-1; d_gene: TRBD1; CDR3aa: CSVEGLIGQGYEQYF; CDR3nt: TGCAGCGTTGAAGGGTTGATAGGACAGGGCTACGAGCAGTACTTC
j_gene: TRBJ1-4; abundance: .; v_gene: TRBV29-1; d_gene: .; CDR3aa: CSVEDSEQINEKLFF; CDR3nt: TGCAGCGTTGAAGATTCGGAGCAAATTAATGAAAAACTGTTTTTT
j_gene: TRBJ2-1; abundance: .; v_gene: TRBV7-2; d_gene: .; CDR3aa: CASSPTRARNEQFF; CDR3nt: TGTGCCAGCAGCCCCACTCGGGCCCGGAATGAGCAGTTCTTC
j_gene: TRBJ2-3; abundance: many; v_gene: TRBV15; d_gene: .; CDR3aa: CATSRNRGNTDTQYF; CDR3nt: TGTGCCACCAGCAGAAATAGGGGGAACACAGATACGCAGTATTTT
j_gene: TRBJ2-7; abundance: many; v_gene: TRBV15; d_gene: .; CDR3aa: CATSRDRAGGYEQYF; CDR3nt: TGTGCCACCAGCAGAGATCGGGCCGGCGGCTACGAGCAGTACTTC
j_gene: TRBJ2-3; abundance: .; v_gene: TRBV7-9; d_gene: .; CDR3aa: CASSSPRVSSEQYF; CDR3nt: TGTGCCAGCAGCTCCCCCCGGGTCTCGTCAGAGCAGTATTTT
j_gene: TRBJ2-1; abundance: .; v_gene: TRBV4-2; d_gene: TRBD2; CDR3aa: CASSQDPGGPYNEQFF; CDR3nt: TGTGCCAGCAGCCAAGATCCGGGGGGGCCCTACAATGAGCAGTTCTTC
j_gene: TRBJ2-7; abundance: few; v_gene: TRBV7-9; d_gene: .; CDR3aa: CASSHPGHEQYF; CDR3nt: TGTGCCAGCAGCCATCCGGGCCACGAGCAGTACTTC
j_gene: TRBJ2-3; abundance: .; v_gene: TRBV29-1; d_gene: .; CDR3aa: CSVSSFTDTQYF; CDR3nt: TGCAGCGTGTCTAGTTTCACAGATACGCAGTATTTT
j_gene: TRBJ1-5; abundance: .; v_gene: TRBV4-3; d_gene: .; CDR3aa: CASSQDFAGADQPQHF; CDR3nt: TGCGCCAGCAGCCAAGATTTCGCAGGGGCGGATCAGCCCCAGCATTTT
j_gene: TRBJ2-5; abundance: few; v_gene: TRBV29-1; d_gene: .; CDR3aa: CSVEAPWGETQYF; CDR3nt: TGCAGCGTTGAAGCCCCGTGGGGGGAGACCCAGTACTTC
j_gene: TRBJ2-1; abundance: .; v_gene: TRBV5-1; d_gene: TRBD2; CDR3aa: CASGGRADGEQFF; CDR3nt: TGCGCCAGCGGCGGGAGGGCCGATGGTGAGCAGTTCTTC
j_gene: TRBJ2-3; abundance: few; v_gene: TRBV27; d_gene: TRBD2; CDR3aa: CASSLAGGRPDTQYF; CDR3nt: TGTGCCAGCAGTTTAGCGGGGGGGCGCCCAGATACGCAGTATTTT
j_gene: TRBJ1-2; abundance: .; v_gene: TRBV7-9; d_gene: .; CDR3aa: CASSLALSRDYGYTF; CDR3nt: TGTGCCAGCAGCTTAGCTTTGAGCAGGGACTATGGCTACACCTTC
j_gene: TRBJ2-3; abundance: .; v_gene: TRBV19; d_gene: .; CDR3aa: CASSTGDNTDTQYF; CDR3nt: TGTGCCAGTAGTACTGGGGACAACACAGATACGCAGTATTTT
j_gene: TRBJ2-1; abundance: few; v_gene: TRBV28; d_gene: .; CDR3aa: CASSVDRYSYNEQFF; CDR3nt: TGTGCCAGCAGTGTGGACAGATACTCCTACAATGAGCAGTTCTTC
j_gene: TRBJ1-4; abundance: .; v_gene: TRBV10-1; d_gene: .; CDR3aa: CASHATNEKLFF; CDR3nt: TGCGCCAGTCATGCAACTAATGAAAAACTGTTTTTT
j_gene: TRBJ1-1; abundance: few; v_gene: TRBV7-9; d_gene: .; CDR3aa: CASSLLGREAFF; CDR3nt: TGTGCCAGCAGCTTATTGGGGCGTGAAGCTTTCTTT
j_gene: TRBJ2-7; abundance: few; v_gene: TRBV29-1; d_gene: .; CDR3aa: CSVEQDSPYEQYF; CDR3nt: TGCAGCGTTGAACAGGACAGCCCCTACGAGCAGTACTTC
j_gene: TRBJ2-5; abundance: .; v_gene: TRBV7-9; d_gene: .; CDR3aa: CASSPTTGTGVTQYF; CDR3nt: TGTGCCAGCAGTCCAACCACTGGGACGGGGGTGACCCAGTACTTC
j_gene: TRBJ2-3; abundance: .; v_gene: TRBV7-2; d_gene: TRBD2; CDR3aa: CASSLTSGGASSTDTQYF; CDR3nt: TGTGCCAGCAGCTTGACTAGCGGGGGGGCTTCTAGCACAGATACGCAGTATTTT
j_gene: TRBJ2-1; abundance: .; v_gene: TRBV18; d_gene: TRBD2; CDR3aa: CASSSRDYAYNEQFF; CDR3nt: TGTGCCAGCTCTAGCCGGGACTACGCCTACAATGAGCAGTTCTTC
j_gene: TRBJ1-2; abundance: few; v_gene: TRBV29-1; d_gene: .; CDR3aa: CSVGLKWDKRNYGYTF; CDR3nt: TGCAGCGTTGGCCTCAAGTGGGACAAACGAAACTATGGCTACACCTTC
j_gene: TRBJ2-1; abundance: few; v_gene: TRBV27; d_gene: .; CDR3aa: CASSPGAGNEQFF; CDR3nt: TGTGCCAGCAGTCCGGGGGCTGGGAATGAGCAGTTCTTC
j_gene: TRBJ1-1; abundance: .; v_gene: TRBV7-2; d_gene: .; CDR3aa: CASSPVGVGTEAFF; CDR3nt: TGTGCCAGCAGCCCGGTGGGGGTAGGAACTGAAGCTTTCTTT
j_gene: TRBJ2-7; abundance: few; v_gene: TRBV30; d_gene: .; CDR3aa: CAWRSSSYLYEQYF; CDR3nt: TGTGCCTGGAGGTCCTCCTCTTACCTCTACGAGCAGTACTTC
j_gene: TRBJ2-7; abundance: .; v_gene: TRBV23-1; d_gene: TRBD1; CDR3aa: CASSRAHRGLQYF; CDR3nt: TGCGCCAGCAGTCGCGCCCACAGGGGGCTTCAGTACTTC
j_gene: TRBJ1-2; abundance: .; v_gene: TRBV4-1; d_gene: .; CDR3aa: CASSPRGDSESYGYTF; CDR3nt: TGCGCCAGCAGCCCTCGAGGCGACAGTGAAAGCTATGGCTACACCTTC
j_gene: TRBJ2-7; abundance: .; v_gene: TRBV11-2; d_gene: TRBD1; CDR3aa: CASSFQGGQGRRYEQYF; CDR3nt: TGTGCCAGCAGCTTCCAGGGGGGACAGGGACGTCGGTACGAGCAGTACTTC
j_gene: TRBJ2-7; abundance: few; v_gene: TRBV9; d_gene: .; CDR3aa: CASSASGKLDEQYF; CDR3nt: TGTGCCAGCAGCGCGTCCGGGAAGCTGGACGAGCAGTACTTC
j_gene: TRBJ1-1; abundance: few; v_gene: TRBV29-1; d_gene: .; CDR3aa: CSVILGAALNTEAFF; CDR3nt: TGCAGCGTTATCTTGGGGGCAGCTTTGAACACTGAAGCTTTCTTT
j_gene: TRBJ1-1; abundance: few; v_gene: TRBV7-9; d_gene: .; CDR3aa: CASRAGNTEAFF; CDR3nt: TGTGCCAGCAGAGCGGGGAACACTGAAGCTTTCTTT
j_gene: TRBJ2-1; abundance: .; v_gene: TRBV4-1; d_gene: .; CDR3aa: CASSHTPFVRQFF; CDR3nt: TGCGCCAGCAGCCATACACCCTTCGTAAGGCAGTTCTTC
j_gene: TRBJ2-7; abundance: .; v_gene: TRBV18; d_gene: .; CDR3aa: CASSFPGRYEQYF; CDR3nt: TGTGCCAGCTCATTCCCGGGACGGTACGAGCAGTACTTC
j_gene: TRBJ2-1; abundance: .; v_gene: TRBV19; d_gene: TRBD2; CDR3aa: CASSSGGPNEQFF; CDR3nt: TGTGCCAGTAGCTCGGGAGGGCCGAATGAGCAGTTCTTC
j_gene: TRBJ2-1; abundance: .; v_gene: TRBV7-2; d_gene: TRBD2; CDR3aa: CASSILAGGPNEQFF; CDR3nt: TGTGCCAGCAGTATCCTAGCGGGAGGGCCCAATGAGCAGTTCTTC